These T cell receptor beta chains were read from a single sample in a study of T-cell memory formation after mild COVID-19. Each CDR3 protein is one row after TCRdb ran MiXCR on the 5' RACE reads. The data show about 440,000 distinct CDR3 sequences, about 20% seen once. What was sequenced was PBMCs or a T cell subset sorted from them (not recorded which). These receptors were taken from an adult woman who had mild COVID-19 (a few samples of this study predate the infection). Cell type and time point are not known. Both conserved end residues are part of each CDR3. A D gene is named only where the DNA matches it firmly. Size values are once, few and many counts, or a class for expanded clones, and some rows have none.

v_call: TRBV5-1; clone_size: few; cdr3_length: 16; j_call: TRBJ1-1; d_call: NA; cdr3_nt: TGCGCCAGCAGCTTGGATGACCTGGGACAGAACACTGAAGCTTTCTTT; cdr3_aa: CASSLDDLGQNTEAFF
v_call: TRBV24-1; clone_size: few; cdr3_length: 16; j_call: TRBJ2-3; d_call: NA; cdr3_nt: TGTGCCACCACCCCCGGGGGCAGGGGGAGCACAGATACGCAGTATTTT; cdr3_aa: CATTPGGRGSTDTQYF
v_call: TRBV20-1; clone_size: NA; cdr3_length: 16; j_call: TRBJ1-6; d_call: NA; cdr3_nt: TGCAGTGCTAGGGAAACAGGGATGTCCTATAATTCACCCCTCCACTTT; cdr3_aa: CSARETGMSYNSPLHF
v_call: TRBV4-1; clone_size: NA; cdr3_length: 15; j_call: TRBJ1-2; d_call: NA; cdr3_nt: TGCGCCAGCAGCCTCAGCGGGGGGGATAACTATGGCTACACCTTC; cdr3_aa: CASSLSGGDNYGYTF
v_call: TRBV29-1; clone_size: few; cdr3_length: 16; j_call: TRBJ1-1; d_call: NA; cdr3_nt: TGCAGCGTTGAAGATCAGGTGTGGCGGCCCAACACTGAAGCTTTCTTT; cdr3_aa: CSVEDQVWRPNTEAFF
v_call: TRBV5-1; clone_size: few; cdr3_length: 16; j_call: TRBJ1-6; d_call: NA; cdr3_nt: TGCGCCAGCAGCTTGGGGCATACGAGCGACGTGGATACCCTCCACTTT; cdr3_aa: CASSLGHTSDVDTLHF
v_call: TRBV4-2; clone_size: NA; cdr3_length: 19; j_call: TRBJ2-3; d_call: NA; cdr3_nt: TGTGCCAGCAGCCAAGATCCAGTAGCGGCATCACCTAGCACAGATACGCAGTATTTT; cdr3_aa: CASSQDPVAASPSTDTQYF
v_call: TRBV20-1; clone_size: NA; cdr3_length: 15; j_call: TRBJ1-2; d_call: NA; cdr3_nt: TGCAGTGCTTCCAATCCAAATTGGGGGAAGGTTGGCTACACCTTC; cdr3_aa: CSASNPNWGKVGYTF
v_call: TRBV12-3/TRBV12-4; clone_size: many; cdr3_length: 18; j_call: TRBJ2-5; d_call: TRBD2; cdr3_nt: TGTGCCAGCAGTGCCGGGACTAACCCCTTTTGGCAATCCGAGACCCAGTACTTC; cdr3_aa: CASSAGTNPFWQSETQYF
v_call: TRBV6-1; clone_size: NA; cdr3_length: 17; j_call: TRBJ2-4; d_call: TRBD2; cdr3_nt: TGTGCCAGCAGTGAAGGGCTAAACGTGGGAGGGTCGAACATTCAGTACTTC; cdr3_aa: CASSEGLNVGGSNIQYF
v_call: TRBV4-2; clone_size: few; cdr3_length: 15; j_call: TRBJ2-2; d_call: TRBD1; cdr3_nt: TGTGCCAGCAGCCCCACCGGGACAGCGGCCGGGGAGCTGTTTTTT; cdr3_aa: CASSPTGTAAGELFF
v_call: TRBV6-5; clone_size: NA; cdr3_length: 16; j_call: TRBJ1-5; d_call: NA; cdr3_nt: TGTGCCAGCAGTTACTCCCATCGGGAGACGAATCAGCCCCAGCATTTT; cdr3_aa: CASSYSHRETNQPQHF
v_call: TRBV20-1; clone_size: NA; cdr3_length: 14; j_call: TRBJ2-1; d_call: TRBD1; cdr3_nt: TGCAGTGCTAGAAGGGACAGGGGGCGCAATGAGCAGTTCTTC; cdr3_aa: CSARRDRGRNEQFF
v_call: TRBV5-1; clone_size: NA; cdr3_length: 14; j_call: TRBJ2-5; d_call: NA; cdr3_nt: TGCGCCAGCAGCTTAGCAGGGATTCGTGAGACCCAGTACTTC; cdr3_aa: CASSLAGIRETQYF
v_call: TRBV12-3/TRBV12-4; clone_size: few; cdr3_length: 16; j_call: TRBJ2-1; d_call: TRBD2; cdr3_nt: TGTGCCAGCAGTTTTGGGCTAGCGGGGGGTCTCAATGAGCAGTTCTTC; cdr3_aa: CASSFGLAGGLNEQFF
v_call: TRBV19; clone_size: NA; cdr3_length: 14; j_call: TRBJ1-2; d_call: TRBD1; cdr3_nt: TGTGCCAGTAGTATCAGGGGGCTTAACTATGGCTACACCTTC; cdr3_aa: CASSIRGLNYGYTF
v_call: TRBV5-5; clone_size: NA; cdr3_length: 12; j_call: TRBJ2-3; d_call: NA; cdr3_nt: TGTGCCAGCAGCCCCCCCCAGGATACGCAGTATTTT; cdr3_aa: CASSPPQDTQYF
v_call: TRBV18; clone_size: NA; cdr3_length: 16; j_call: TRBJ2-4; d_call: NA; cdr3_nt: TGTGCCAGCTCACCGGAGCGGGGACAAGCCAAAAACATTCAGTACTTC; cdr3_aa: CASSPERGQAKNIQYF
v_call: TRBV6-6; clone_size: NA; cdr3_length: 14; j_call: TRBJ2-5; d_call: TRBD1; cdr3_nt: TGTGCCAGCAGTCCGACAGGGGTTTTAAAGACCCAGTACTTC; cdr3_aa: CASSPTGVLKTQYF
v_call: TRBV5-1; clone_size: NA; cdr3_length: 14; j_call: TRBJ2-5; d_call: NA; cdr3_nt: TGCGCCAGCAGCCAGGGTAGAGGTAAAGAGACCCAGTACTTC; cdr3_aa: CASSQGRGKETQYF
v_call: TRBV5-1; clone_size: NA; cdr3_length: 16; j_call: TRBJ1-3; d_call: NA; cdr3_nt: TGCGCCAGCAGCTTGGCTGGGCTAATGTATGGAAACACCATATATTTT; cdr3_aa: CASSLAGLMYGNTIYF
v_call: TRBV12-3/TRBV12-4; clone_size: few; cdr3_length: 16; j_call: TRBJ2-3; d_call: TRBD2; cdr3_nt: TGTGCCAGCAGTAAGACTAGCGGGAGCGGCACAGATACGCAGTATTTT; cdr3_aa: CASSKTSGSGTDTQYF
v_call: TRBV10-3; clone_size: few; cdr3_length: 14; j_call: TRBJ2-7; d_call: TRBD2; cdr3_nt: TGTGCCATCGCCCCTAGCGGGGTTTCCTACGAGCAGTACTTC; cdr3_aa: CAIAPSGVSYEQYF
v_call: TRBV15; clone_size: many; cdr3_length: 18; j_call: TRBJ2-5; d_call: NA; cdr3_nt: TGTGCCACCAGCAGAGATGCCGAACGGGGGTCGCCCGGGAGGACCCAGTACTTC; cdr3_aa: CATSRDAERGSPGRTQYF
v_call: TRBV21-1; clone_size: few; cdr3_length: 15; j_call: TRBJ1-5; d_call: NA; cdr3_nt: TGTGCCCCACCTGCCATCCTCTTTAGCAATCAGCCCCAGCATTTT; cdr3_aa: CAPPAILFSNQPQHF
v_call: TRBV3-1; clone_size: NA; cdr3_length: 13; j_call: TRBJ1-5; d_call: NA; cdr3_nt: TGTGCCAGCAGCCAAGGCGGACTTCGTGCCCAGCATTTT; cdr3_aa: CASSQGGLRAQHF
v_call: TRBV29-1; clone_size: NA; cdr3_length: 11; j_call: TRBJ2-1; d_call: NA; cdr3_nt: TGCAGCTCTGGAGGGGGACTGGAGCAGTTCTTC; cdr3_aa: CSSGGGLEQFF
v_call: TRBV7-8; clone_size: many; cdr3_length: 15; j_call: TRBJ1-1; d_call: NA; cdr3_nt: TGTGCCAGCAGCATTATAACGACAGTGAACACTGAAGCTTTCTTT; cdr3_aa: CASSIITTVNTEAFF
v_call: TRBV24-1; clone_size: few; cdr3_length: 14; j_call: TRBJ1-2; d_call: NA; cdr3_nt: TGTGCCACCAGTGATTTCGGAGCTAACTATGGCTACACCTTC; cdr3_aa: CATSDFGANYGYTF
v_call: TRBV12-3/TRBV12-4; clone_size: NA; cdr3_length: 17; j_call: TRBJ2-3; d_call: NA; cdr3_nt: TGTGCCAGCACCGACTCCGCGGCCGGAACTAGCACAGATACGCAGTATTTT; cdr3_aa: CASTDSAAGTSTDTQYF
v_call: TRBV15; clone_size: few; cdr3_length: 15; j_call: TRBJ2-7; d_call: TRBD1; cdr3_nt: TGTGCCACCAGCAGAGGTCAGGGGGCTCCCTACGAGCAGTACTTC; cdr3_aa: CATSRGQGAPYEQYF
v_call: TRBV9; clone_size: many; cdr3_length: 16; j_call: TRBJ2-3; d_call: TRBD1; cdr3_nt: TGTGCCAGCAGCGTAGCCCCAGGGGGCGGCGCAGATACGCAGTATTTT; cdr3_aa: CASSVAPGGGADTQYF
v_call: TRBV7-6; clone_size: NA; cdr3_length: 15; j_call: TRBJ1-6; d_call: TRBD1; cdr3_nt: TGTGCCAGCAGCTTACGGGGACAGAATAATTCACCCCTCCACTTT; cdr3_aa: CASSLRGQNNSPLHF
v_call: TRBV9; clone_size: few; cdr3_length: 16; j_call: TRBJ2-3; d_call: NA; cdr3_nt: TGTGCCAGCAGCGCCGGGACTTCTGAAAGCACAGATACGCAGTATTTT; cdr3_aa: CASSAGTSESTDTQYF
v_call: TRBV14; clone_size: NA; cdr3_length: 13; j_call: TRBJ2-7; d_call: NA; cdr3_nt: TGTGCCAGCAGCCAAGTGTCGGCGTACGAGCAGTACTTC; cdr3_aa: CASSQVSAYEQYF
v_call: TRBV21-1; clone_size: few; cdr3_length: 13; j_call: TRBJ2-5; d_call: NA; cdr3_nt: TGTGCCAGCAGCAAAATTGCGGCCTCCGGGGCGTACTTC; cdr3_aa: CASSKIAASGAYF
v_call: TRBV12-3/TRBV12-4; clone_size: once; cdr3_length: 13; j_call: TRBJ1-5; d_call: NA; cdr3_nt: TGTGCCAGCAGGGGGGCACGGAATCAGCCCCAGCATTTT; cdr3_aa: CASRGARNQPQHF